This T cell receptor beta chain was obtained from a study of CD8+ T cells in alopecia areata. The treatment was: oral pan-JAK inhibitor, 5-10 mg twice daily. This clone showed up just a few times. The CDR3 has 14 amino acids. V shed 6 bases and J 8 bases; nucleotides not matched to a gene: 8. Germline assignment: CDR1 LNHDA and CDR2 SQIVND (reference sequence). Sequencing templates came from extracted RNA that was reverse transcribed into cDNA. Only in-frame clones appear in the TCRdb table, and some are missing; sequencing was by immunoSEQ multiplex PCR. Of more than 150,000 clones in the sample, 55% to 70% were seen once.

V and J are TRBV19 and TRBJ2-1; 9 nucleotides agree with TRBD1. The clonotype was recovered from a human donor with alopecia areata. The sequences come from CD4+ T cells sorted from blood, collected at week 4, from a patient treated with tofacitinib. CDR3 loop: CASRLTGGKYEQFF. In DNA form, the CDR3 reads TGTGCCAGTAGGCTGACAGGGGGAAAGTATGAGCAGTTCTTC.